Given below is one T cell receptor (beta chain) in context. The antigen remains undetermined. Alongside a J-beta primer mix, a sample-barcoded 5' primer served in a second PCR lasting about 6 to 11 cycles. With 12 random nucleotides, a template-switch adaptor tagged each individual cDNA molecule. TCRdb processed the 5' RACE reads anew with MiXCR; each CDR3 protein has one entry. The sample shows about 1.7 million distinct CDR3 sequences, 28% of them seen only once. The CDR3 length is 16 residues. Trimming removed 4 bases from V and 0 bases from J; junction bases left unmatched: 7. CDR1 and CDR2 (germline): SGHRS, YFSETQ. The data derive from a study of blood T cells in healthy people across ages. Study observations and caveats: Strong correlation existed between TCR beta diversity and naive T cell percentage. CMV status of donors was not determined, possibly confounding expanded clonotype changes.

Material for sequencing was blood. The clonotype comes from a woman in her twenties or thirties in good health. This rearrangement joins TRBV5-1 to TRBJ2-1, with TRBD2 matching over 7 bases. The CDR3, as DNA: TGCGCCAGCAGCCCGGACGCGGGGGTCTCCTACAATGAGCAGTTCTTC. It yields the protein CASSPDAGVSYNEQFF.